This T cell receptor beta chain was identified during a study of vaccination and CD4 T cells after COVID-19. Turning to the study itself: Four females and six males made up the convalescents, with two Hispanic. A median of around 70 days (range 14 to 241) separated dose two from the taking of post-vaccine samples. Control cultures used a CEFX viral epitope pool, an HIV-1 Nef peptide pool, or no peptide.

Treatment denoted: roughly 10-day PBMC culture with coronavirus spike peptide pools or control peptides (ViraFEST assay). The positive PCR dates, which preceded the US Alpha, Beta and Delta variants, fell between March and December 2020. The Oncomine TCR Beta short-read assay was applied to DNA of cultured CD4+ T cells. TCRdb passed the PCR reads through MiXCR, listing each CDR3 protein once. This table holds 15,000 to 20,000 distinct CDR3 sequences, 45% to 55% found once. This clonotype was detected only once. Its antigen is not known. V shed 2 bases, J shed 2 bases, and the junction held 8 bases outside the gene matches. CDR1 SGHNT and CDR2 YYREEE come from the germline V gene (reference sequence). The CDR3 contains 16 residues.

The receptor comes from a human donor who had recovered from COVID-19. Sequenced sample: CD4+ T cells from blood, cultured in vitro. The chain recombines TRBV5-4 with TRBJ1-1; 8 nucleotides line up with TRBD1. CDR3 in amino acids: CASSLALQGVNTEAFF. CDR3 DNA: TGTGCCAGCAGCTTAGCTTTACAGGGGGTCAACACTGAAGCTTTCTTT. Complete variable domain (other parts from reference TRBV5-4 and TRBJ1-1): ETGVTQSPTHLIKTRGQQVTLRCSSQSGHNTVSWYQQALGQGPQFIFQYYREEENGRGNFPPRFSGLQFPNYSSELNVNALELDDSALYLCASSLALQGVNTEAFFGQGTRLTVV.